This TCR beta chain originates from a study of cytomegalovirus exposure and HLA in healthy donors. General study results and limits: Both high specificity and high sensitivity reportedly marked the classifier's diagnosis of cytomegalovirus status. Researchers catalogued approximately 170 TCR beta chains as cytomegalovirus-associated.

The donors were members of the roughly 120-subject validation cohort (separate from the approximately 650-subject first cohort). Profiling relied on immunoSEQ multiplex PCR, and the TCRdb table lists in-frame clones only, not all of them. Among 82,000 or so clones listed, 85% to 95% were seen once. In regard to this clone: What it binds is not known.

Germline trimming cut 8 bases from V and 4 bases from J; bases unmatched to any gene: 3. Germline assignment: CDR1 MNHEY and CDR2 SVGAGI. The CDR3 consists of 14 residues. Sequencing was done on a sample of PBMCs. The receptor was derived from a woman younger than 35 in good health and CMV-seronegative. The chain couples TRBV6-5 to TRBJ2-1; 12 positions match TRBD2. For the CDR3, the DNA is TGTGCCAGCCAACTAGCGGGGGGTTACAATGAGCAGTTCTTC. Translated, it gives CASQLAGGYNEQFF.